This T cell receptor (beta chain) derives from a study of cytomegalovirus exposure and HLA in healthy donors. General study points: According to the study, 150 to 200 TCR beta chains were cytomegalovirus-associated. High specificity and sensitivity for cytomegalovirus status were reported for the classifier.

A word on this clone: Its antigen is unknown.

The V and J ends lost 0 bases and 7 bases respectively, with 10 bases between them. This CDR3 comprises 14 residues. Per the germline V gene, CDR1 is PRHDT and CDR2 is FYEKMQ (reference sequence). The data were produced by immunoSEQ multiplex PCR, yet TCRdb's version contains in-frame clones alone and is incomplete. Among over 200,000 clones listed, 85% to 90% were seen once. The chain uses TRBV13 and TRBJ2-1, with D uncertain. Sequenced material: PBMCs. This TCR was recovered from a woman between 18 and 29 years old in good health and CMV-seronegative. The DNA of the CDR3 is TGTGCCAGCAGCTTAGGCCGCGCCTTTAATGAGCAGTTCTTC. Protein sequence: CASSLGRAFNEQFF.